The 6 T cell receptor beta chains given below trace back to one sample, sequenced in a study of blood T cells in healthy people across ages. A second PCR of roughly 7 to 11 cycles used a sample-barcoded 5' primer and a J-beta primer mix. One entry per CDR3 protein results from TCRdb running MiXCR on the 5' RACE reads. This table holds about 1.4 million distinct CDR3 sequences, 55% to 75% found once. The material sequenced was blood. The receptors were gathered from a man aged 18-30 years in good health.

This clonotype occurred a few times. The rearrangement uses TRBV5-1 and TRBJ1-1, with TRBD1 matching 8 bases. Germline-derived CDR1 and CDR2 are SGHRS and YFSETQ. This CDR3 contains 13 residues. The V gene end was trimmed by 7 bases and the J gene end by 8 bases; junction bases not matched to a gene: 10. The chain's CDR3 is CASRPRDRFEAFF. The CDR3 DNA is TGCGCCAGCCGGCCTCGGGACAGGTTCGAAGCTTTCTTT.

This clonotype was counted only a few times. The chain carries TRBV7-2 and TRBJ1-1; D uncertain. The CDR3 length is 14 residues. Trimming pared 3 bases from V and 1 base from J, leaving 9 bases between. Germline CDR1 is SGHTA and CDR2 is FQGNSA. This chain's CDR3 is CASSFPRQNTEAFF. CDR3 nucleotide sequence: TGTGCCAGCAGCTTCCCTCGCCAGAACACTGAAGCTTTCTTT.

The chain recombines TRBV21-1 with TRBJ2-7; TRBD1 is the table's D call and was not checked against the DNA. TRBV21-1 is shown as a pseudogene. The CDR3 has 17 amino acids. As DNA, the CDR3 is TGTGCCAGCAGCAAAGCAGGGGGGGGTCAGGGGGCATCCGAGCAGTACTTC. It codes for CASSKAGGGQGASEQYF.

This chain joins TRBV9 and TRBJ2-7, with D perhaps TRBD2 (6 bases). Germline V gene data show CDR1 as SGDLS and CDR2 as YYNGEE. V was shortened by 0 bases and J by 4 bases, with 17 bases between the two germline ends. This CDR3 has 16 amino acids. The CDR3 sequence: CASSVGGTASVYEQYF. Written as DNA, the CDR3 is TGTGCCAGCAGCGTAGGCGGGACCGCGTCAGTATACGAGCAGTACTTC.

The V and J genes are TRBV6-2 or TRBV6-3 and TRBJ2-1, with D perhaps TRBD1 or TRBD2 (5 bases each). Trimming took 2 bases from V and 8 from J, leaving 16 bases between them. The CDR3 totals 15 residues. Germline V gene lookup returns CDR1 MNHEY and CDR2 SVGEGT. The chain's CDR3 is CASSYGELGPDEQFF. The CDR3, as DNA: TGTGCCAGCAGTTACGGGGAACTGGGACCGGATGAGCAGTTCTTC.

The V gene is TRBV12-5, the J gene TRBJ2-3; D is uncertain. Between the trimmed V and J ends, which lost 5 bases and 8 bases, there was a span of 8 bases. Germline V gene data show CDR1 as LGHNT and CDR2 as FRNRAP. This CDR3 spans 11 amino acids. The CDR3 loop reads CASGLGSTQYF. DNA for the CDR3: TGTGCTAGTGGTCTAGGGTCTACGCAGTATTTT.